This T cell receptor (beta chain) was obtained from a study of a mutant IDH1 vaccine in newly diagnosed glioma. Overall study context: Beforehand, treatment had been radiotherapy, temozolomide, or both; the majority received both. The study, taken as a whole, reports: There seemed to be no relation between pseudoprogression and changes in top peripheral T cell clonotypes.

In germline, CDR1 is LNHNV, CDR2 YYDKDF (reference sequence). The CDR3 runs to 14 residues. J was trimmed by 8 bases and V by 4 bases; bases with no gene match: 5. Note on this clone: What it binds is not known.

The time point was: baseline, week 1 (first vaccination visit). Specified treatment: pre-vaccination baseline after standard-of-care therapy. There were new WHO grade 3 or 4 astrocytomas in the donors, and these were IDH1-mutant and ATRX-lost. The assay was immunoSEQ multiplex PCR, and TCRdb's table has in-frame clones only and misses some. This sample yields tens of thousands of clones, of which roughly 89% are seen a single time; 18% belongs to the top ten. The chain has TRBV15 and TRBJ2-1; the match to TRBD2 covers 10 bases. The receptor was derived from a man aged 18 to 30 with glioma. This sample comprised PBMCs, obtained from a glioma patient treated with radiotherapy, temozolomide or both. The CDR3, as DNA: TGTGCCACCAGCACCAGAGCGGGAGGGGATGAGCAGTTCTTC. It translates to CATSTRAGGDEQFF.